The entry below gives a single TCR beta chain sequence along with its context. This clone was recorded a few times. Its specific antigen is unknown. Base qualities are not at hand, and no much larger clone is one base apart. In total, about 650 healthy bone marrow donors made up the cohort. At the time of sampling, all cohort members were nominally healthy, though unrecorded immune exposures were likely present. The donor was CMV seronegative and belonged to the group of 352 seronegative cohort members. A peripheral blood sample was provided by each donor, and peripheral blood mononuclear cells were used for TCR beta sequencing. Genomic DNA was extracted from the blood cell samples with the Qiagen DNeasy Blood Extraction Kit. The library was obtained by the immunoSEQ multiplex PCR assay. For the multiplex PCR, a mixture combining 60 forward primers for TCR Vbeta segments and 13 reverse primers for TCR Jbeta segments was used. A multiplex PCR assay on genomic DNA amplified the CDR3 region of rearranged TCR beta genes. Amplified TCR beta libraries were sequenced as 87-base-pair reads on the Illumina HiSeq System. In the authors' own workflow: A later analysis tallied 75 million to 85 million unique TCR beta chains across the approximately 670 repertoires, and about 10 million of those chains were shared by two or more donors. To remove PCR and sequencing errors, raw reads were error-corrected and collapsed into unique sequences using a nearest-neighbor algorithm that merged closely related sequences. To assign V, D and J gene segments, CDR3 sequences were aligned to IMGT reference sequences. Each retained sequence needed at least a six-nucleotide match to both a V gene segment and a J gene segment. A rearrangement counted as productive if the CDR3 had no stop codons and remained in frame with V and J, and every other rearrangement counted as non-productive. CDR3 was defined by IMGT convention, running from the second conserved V-encoded cysteine to the conserved J-encoded phenylalanine. The earlier analysis of a few hundred of the donors excluded sequences that lacked an unambiguous match to a single V gene segment. An earlier analysis of several hundred of the donors called V segments functional above 56.7% productive rearrangements and segregating when the between-donor standard deviation exceeded 5%. A statistical classification framework was built for diagnosing cytomegalovirus status from the catalog of TCR beta chain sequences. V and J gene assignment, in a later analysis, came from comparing TCR nucleotide sequences with IMGT/GENE-DB human TR gene sequences. Using the TCRdist pipeline, a later analysis assigned CDR3 sequences along with most-parsimonious VDJ recombination scenarios. In a later analysis, each TCR beta chain was defined by its CDR3 amino acid sequence together with its V-gene family, and reads without a unique V-gene family were excluded. In a later analysis, approximately 590 highly shared, low-generation-probability nucleotide sequences were removed to address suspected cross-contamination and a sequencing artifact. A later analysis calculated a clonal expansion index for each public chain from normalized within-repertoire ranks of inferred template counts. In a later analysis, generation probabilities were computed with a VDJ recombination model fitted to out-of-frame rearrangements, and the resulting probabilities were checked against IGoR. In a later analysis, hypergeometric tests were used to score TCR-TCR, TCR-HLA and TCR-CMV co-occurrence, with a repertoire-size bias correction applied to TCR pairs. False discovery rates were estimated in a later analysis by permuting HLA or CMV assignments 20 times. In a later analysis, co-occurring TCRs were grouped using DBSCAN, and TCRdist sequence similarity was added for clustering within HLA-allele-positive subsets. For co-occurrence clustering, repertoires with fewer than 30,000 or more than 120,000 public chains were excluded, along with five repertoires with anomalous nucleotide sharing. The clones in this table, taken by TCRdb from immuneACCESS, are in-frame only. Not every clone is retained; where verified, under half of the shortfall comes from an unresolved V gene, and the cause of the rest is unknown. The V and J calls and clone size come from that table; D and trimming were worked out from the DNA. The sample contains approximately 170,000 clones, 68% of them found a single time. Of the sample, roughly 1.5% falls within the top ten clones.

This sample was taken from a study of cytomegalovirus exposure and HLA in healthy donors (dated by TCRdb to the late 2010s). At the level of the whole study: An earlier analysis of 587 of the donors reported approximately 270 Gb of sequence data and approximately 110 million unique TCR beta sequences from about 180 million T cells. An early release that covered about 600 HLA-typed donors contained approximately 300 gigabases of sequencing data and tens of millions of unique TCR sequences. The genetic ancestry cluster associated with self-reported Caucasian donors included around 76% of the 300 to 450 genotyped donors. The aim of the study was to test whether cataloging public T cell receptors could identify signatures of past pathogen exposure. The study used immunosequencing to profile the T cell repertoires of about 670 subjects and linked those repertoires to cytomegalovirus serostatus. A separate validation cohort of approximately 120 different subjects was used in addition to the roughly 670-subject first cohort. To predict cytomegalovirus infection status, the study brought together high-throughput TCR immunosequencing, statistical association of individual TCRs with disease status, and machine learning. In a later analysis, previously published TCR beta repertoires from roughly 710 donors were re-analyzed and high-resolution HLA genotyping was added so that TCR occurrence patterns could be studied. In the later analysis, no new phenotypic data were used to find candidate immune exposures; instead, reliance was placed on TCR beta sequences and their occurrence across donors. An earlier analysis of approximately 640 of the donors applied high-throughput TCR beta sequencing to assess whether each TCR beta V gene segment acted as functional or pseudogenic. Alongside the repertoire data, information on donor age, sex, ethnicity and CMV serostatus was compiled. In a later genetic analysis, genome-wide SNP genotypes for about 55% of the 666 donors were used, and that subset was treated as a discovery cohort. Every repertoire in the discovery cohort had been generated on one and the same sequencing platform. HLA typing included class I and class II loci at four-digit resolution. The number of typed donors differed by locus: about 629-630 for A, B, C, DRB1 and DQB1; some 500 for DQA1; approximately 610 for DPA1; and 400 to 480 for DPB1. About 5 DR-DQ haplotypes were handled as single units for association and clustering, since linkage in the cohort was strong. Among roughly 400 genotyped donors of the cohort, an average of roughly 230,000 unique TCR beta nucleotide sequences was sequenced per donor, of which roughly 17% were non-productive. Broad study findings and their caveats: V-gene and J-gene trimming of TCR beta chains was associated with a missense DCLRE1C variant in a later genetic analysis, and the association was replicated in an independent cohort. For the cohort, immune exposure information was limited to CMV serostatus. Because the 87-base-pair reads could not distinguish some IMGT-functional V segments, including TRBV6-2 and TRBV6-3, those segments were excluded. According to a later genetic analysis, donors in an Asian-associated ancestry cluster had fewer N-insertions in productive TCRs than the approximately 670-donor mean. In both the original and validation cohorts, the classifier was reported to diagnose cytomegalovirus status with high specificity and sensitivity. In an earlier analysis of a few hundred of the donors, most TCR beta V segments were observed in productive rearrangements about 87% or about 30% of the time, broadly matching IMGT annotations. In a later analysis, the rate of TCR association differed among HLA loci, with DRB1 alleles having the most associated TCRs and HLA-C alleles having the fewest. According to a later analysis, parvovirus B19, influenza, CMV and Epstein-Barr virus appeared linked to several top co-occurrence clusters. When HLA alleles, especially DR and DQ, strongly co-occurred, attributing TCR associations to individual alleles was difficult. A further reported finding was that TCR beta sequences accurately predicted the HLA-A and HLA-B alleles for most subjects in the first cohort. Presence/absence analyses assumed roughly uniform sequencing depth across donors, an assumption that may not hold. In this cohort, only TCR beta chains were sequenced, and detectable features were limited by the absence of alpha or paired-chain data. The sequencing pipeline was judged likely to have produced a cluster of highly shared sequence variants as a technical artifact. Because some donors lacked HLA typing at each locus, the association tests relied only on the typed subset. Compared with equally common non-associated chains, HLA-associated TCR beta chains in a later analysis were more clonally expanded and had lower generation probabilities. In the study, about 150 TCR beta chains were listed as associated with cytomegalovirus. According to the authors, the approach could potentially be generalized to other disease states and immunological phenotypes. Linkage disequilibrium might explain the correlated functional status among segregating V segments, but an unknown experimental factor could not be ruled out. Approximately 16 rarely observed V segments, including chromosome 9 orphons, were excluded from the earlier analysis of some 590 of the donors because counts were too low. Most TCR sequences were observed very rarely across donors, whereas some public TCRs were present in many individuals. In vitro tests confirmed that a few of the cytomegalovirus-associated TCR beta chains recognize cytomegalovirus antigens. According to a later analysis, most CMV-associated TCR beta chains appeared to be HLA-restricted, and the HLA associations seemed to be driven largely by CMV exposure. Specific HLA alleles were associated with 16,951 TCR beta sequences at a false discovery rate of 0.05 in a later analysis.

For CDR1 and CDR2, the germline V gene lists MGHRA and YSYEKL. Ends trimmed: V by 0 bases, J by 6 bases; bases unmatched to a gene: 10. The CDR3 holds 17 amino acids from the cysteine to the phenylalanine. The only DNA kept is the CDR3, 51 bases in frame from the first base. The chain is encoded by TRBV4-1 joined to TRBJ1-5; TRBD1 agrees with 8 junctional bases. This receptor was taken from a middle-aged man in good health and CMV-seronegative. Sample: PBMCs. Here is the DNA: TGCGCCAGCAGCCAAGAATCGTGGCAGGGGGCTGTTCAGCCCCAGCATTTT. This yields the protein CASSQESWQGAVQPQHF.